This T cell receptor beta chain was recorded in a study of CD8 T cells in ankylosing spondylitis. Study-wide results and caveats: Blood of patients with ankylosing spondylitis appeared to be characterized by a TCR beta motif of several highly homologous variants. It was reported that disease-linked clones were significantly enriched in matched ankylosing spondylitis synovial fluid.

Quantitative barcoded 5'-RACE was used to prepare TCR beta libraries. TCRdb analysed the 5' RACE reads with MiXCR anew, one entry per CDR3 protein. Among about 450,000 distinct CDR3 sequences listed, more than 25% were seen once. This clonotype has just a few counts. Its target is not known. The germline gives CDR1 SQVTM, CDR2 ANQGSEA. Trimming left V 6 bases short and J 5 bases short, with 13 bases between. CDR3 length: 12 residues. The chain is built from TRBV29-1 and TRBJ2-5; the D gene is possibly TRBD1 (7 bases). The sequenced sample consisted of blood, either unsorted or a sorted T cell fraction (not recorded which). The source of this sequence is a male donor with ankylosing spondylitis. For the CDR3, the DNA is TGCAGCGTGGGGGGACAGAGGGAGACCCAGTACTTC. It is translated as CSVGGQRETQYF.